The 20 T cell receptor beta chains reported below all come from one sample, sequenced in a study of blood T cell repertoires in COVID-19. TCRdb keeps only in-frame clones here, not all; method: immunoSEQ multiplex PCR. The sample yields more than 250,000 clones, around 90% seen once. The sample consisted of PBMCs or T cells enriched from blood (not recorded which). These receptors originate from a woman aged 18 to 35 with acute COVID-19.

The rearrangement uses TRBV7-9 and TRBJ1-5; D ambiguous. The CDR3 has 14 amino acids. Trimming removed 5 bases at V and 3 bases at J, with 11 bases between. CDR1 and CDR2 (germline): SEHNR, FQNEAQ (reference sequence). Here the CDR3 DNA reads TGTGCCAGCAGCGCGTCGGGGTACAATCAGCCCCAGCATTTT. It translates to CASSASGYNQPQHF.

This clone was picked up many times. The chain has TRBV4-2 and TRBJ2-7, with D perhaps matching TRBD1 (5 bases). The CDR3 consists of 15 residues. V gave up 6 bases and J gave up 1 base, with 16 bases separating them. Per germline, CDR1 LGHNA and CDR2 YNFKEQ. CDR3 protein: CASRLDGAKSYEQYF. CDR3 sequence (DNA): TGTGCCAGCAGACTGGATGGGGCAAAATCCTACGAGCAGTACTTC.

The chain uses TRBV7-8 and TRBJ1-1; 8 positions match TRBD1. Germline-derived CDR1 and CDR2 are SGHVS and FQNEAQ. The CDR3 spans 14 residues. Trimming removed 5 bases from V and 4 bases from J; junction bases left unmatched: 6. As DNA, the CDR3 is TGTGCCAGCAGCCCCCAGGGGGCGAGCACTGAAGCTTTCTTT. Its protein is CASSPQGASTEAFF.

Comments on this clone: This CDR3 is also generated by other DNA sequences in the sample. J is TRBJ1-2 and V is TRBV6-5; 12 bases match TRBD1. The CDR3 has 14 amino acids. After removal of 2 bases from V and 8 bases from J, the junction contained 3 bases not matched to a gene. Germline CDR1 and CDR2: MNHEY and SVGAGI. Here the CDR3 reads CASSYTGQGAGYTF. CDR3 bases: TGTGCCAGCAGTTACACGGGACAGGGGGCGGGCTACACCTTC.

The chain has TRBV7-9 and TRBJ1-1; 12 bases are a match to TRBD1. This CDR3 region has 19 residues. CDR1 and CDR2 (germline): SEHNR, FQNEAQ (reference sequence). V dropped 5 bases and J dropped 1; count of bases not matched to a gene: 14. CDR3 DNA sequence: TGTGCCAGCAGCCTCCCACCCGGGACAGGGGGCTTTAGGAACACTGAAGCTTTCTTT. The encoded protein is CASSLPPGTGGFRNTEAFF.

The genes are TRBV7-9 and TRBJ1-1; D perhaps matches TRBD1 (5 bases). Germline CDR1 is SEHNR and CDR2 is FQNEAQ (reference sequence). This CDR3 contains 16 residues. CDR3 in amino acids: CATAQRGIPMNTEAFF. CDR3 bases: TGTGCTACAGCCCAGCGGGGGATCCCCATGAACACTGAAGCTTTCTTT.

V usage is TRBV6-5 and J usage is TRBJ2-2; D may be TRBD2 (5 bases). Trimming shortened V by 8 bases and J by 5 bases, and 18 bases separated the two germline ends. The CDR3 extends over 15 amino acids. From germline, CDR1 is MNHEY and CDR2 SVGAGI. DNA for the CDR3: TGTGCCAGCGGTCCCGGACTTTTTCGGACCGGGGAGCTGTTTTTT. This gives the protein CASGPGLFRTGELFF.

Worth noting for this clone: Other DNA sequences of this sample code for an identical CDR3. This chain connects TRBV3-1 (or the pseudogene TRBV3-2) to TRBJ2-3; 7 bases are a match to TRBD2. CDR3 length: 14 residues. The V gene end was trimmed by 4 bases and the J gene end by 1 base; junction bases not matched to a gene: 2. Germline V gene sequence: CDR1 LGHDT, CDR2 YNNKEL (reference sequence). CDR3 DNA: TGTGCCAGCAGCCCCACTAGCGGCACAGATACGCAGTATTTT. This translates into CASSPTSGTDTQYF.

CDR3 amino acids: CASSPGALAGSAGELFF. The CDR3 DNA reads TGCGCCAGCAGCCCGGGGGCCCTAGCGGGGTCCGCCGGGGAGCTGTTTTTT. The gene calls are TRBV5-1 and TRBJ2-2; TRBD2 agrees at 9 bases. The V segment lost 4 bases and the J segment 6 bases; nucleotides outside the gene matches: 13. CDR3 length equals 17 residues. From germline, CDR1 is SGHRS and CDR2 YFSETQ.

CDR3 protein: CASREGWGTEAFF. DNA of the CDR3: TGTGCCAGCAGAGAGGGTTGGGGCACTGAAGCTTTCTTT. The chain is built from TRBV2 and TRBJ1-1; D not resolved. The V end was cut by 6 bases, the J end by 4 bases, with 12 bases between. The CDR3 is 13 residues long. The germline V gene has CDR1 SNHLY and CDR2 FYNNEI.

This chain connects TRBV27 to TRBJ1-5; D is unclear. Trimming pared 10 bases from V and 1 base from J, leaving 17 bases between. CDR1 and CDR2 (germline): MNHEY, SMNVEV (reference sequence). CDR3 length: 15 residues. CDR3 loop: CATQNAGGSNQPQHF. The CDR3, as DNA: TGTGCCACCCAAAATGCGGGCGGGAGCAATCAGCCCCAGCATTTT.

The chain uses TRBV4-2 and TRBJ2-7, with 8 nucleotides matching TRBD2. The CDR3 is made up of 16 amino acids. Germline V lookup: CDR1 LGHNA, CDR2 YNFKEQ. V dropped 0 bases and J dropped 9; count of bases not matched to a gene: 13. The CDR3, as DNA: TGTGCCAGCAGCCAAGATCTCGGGACTAGGAGCCGCGGGCAGTACTTC. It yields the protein CASSQDLGTRSRGQYF.

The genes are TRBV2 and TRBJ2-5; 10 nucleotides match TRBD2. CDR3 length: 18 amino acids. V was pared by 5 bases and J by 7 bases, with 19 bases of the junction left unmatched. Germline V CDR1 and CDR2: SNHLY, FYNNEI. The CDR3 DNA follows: TGTGCCAGCAGTCCCTCCCTCGATCCGGGGACTAGCGCTGGGACCCAGTACTTC. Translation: CASSPSLDPGTSAGTQYF.

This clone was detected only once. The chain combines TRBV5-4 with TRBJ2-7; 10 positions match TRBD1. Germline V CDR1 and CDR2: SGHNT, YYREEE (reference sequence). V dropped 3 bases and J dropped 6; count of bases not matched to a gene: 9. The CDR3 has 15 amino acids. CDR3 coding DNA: TGTGCCAGCAGCTGGGACAGGGGAAGGCTACTCGAGCAGTACTTC. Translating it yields CASSWDRGRLLEQYF.

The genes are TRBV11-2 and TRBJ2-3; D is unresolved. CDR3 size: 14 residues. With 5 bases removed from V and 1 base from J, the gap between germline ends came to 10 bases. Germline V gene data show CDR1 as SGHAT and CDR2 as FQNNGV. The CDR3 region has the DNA TGTGCCAGCAGCCGCGGCTTAGGCACAGATACGCAGTATTTT. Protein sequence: CASSRGLGTDTQYF.

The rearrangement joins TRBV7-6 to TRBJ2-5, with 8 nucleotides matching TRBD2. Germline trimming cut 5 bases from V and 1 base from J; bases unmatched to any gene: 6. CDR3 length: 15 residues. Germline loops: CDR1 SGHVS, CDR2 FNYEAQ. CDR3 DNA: TGTGCCAGCAGCCATGCGCGGGGGGCCCAAGAGACCCAGTACTTC. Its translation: CASSHARGAQETQYF.

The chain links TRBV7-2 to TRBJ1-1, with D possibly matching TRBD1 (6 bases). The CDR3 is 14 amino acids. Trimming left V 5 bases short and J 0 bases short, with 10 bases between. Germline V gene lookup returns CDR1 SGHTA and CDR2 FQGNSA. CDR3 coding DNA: TGTGCCAGCAGCAGAGGACAGCTGAACACTGAAGCTTTCTTT. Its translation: CASSRGQLNTEAFF.

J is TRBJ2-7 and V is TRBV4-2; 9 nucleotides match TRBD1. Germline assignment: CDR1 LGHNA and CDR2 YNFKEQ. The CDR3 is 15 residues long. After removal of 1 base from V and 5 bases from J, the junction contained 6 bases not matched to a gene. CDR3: CASSQAPGQGNEQYF. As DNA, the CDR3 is TGTGCCAGCAGCCAAGCGCCGGGACAGGGTAACGAGCAGTACTTC.

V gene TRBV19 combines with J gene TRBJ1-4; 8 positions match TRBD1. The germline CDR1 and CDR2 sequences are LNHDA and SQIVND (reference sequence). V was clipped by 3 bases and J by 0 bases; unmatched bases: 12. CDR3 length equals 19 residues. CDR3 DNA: TGTGCCAGTAGTATCTTAAGGGGGACAGGCCGTGCAACTAATGAAAAACTGTTTTTT. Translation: CASSILRGTGRATNEKLFF.

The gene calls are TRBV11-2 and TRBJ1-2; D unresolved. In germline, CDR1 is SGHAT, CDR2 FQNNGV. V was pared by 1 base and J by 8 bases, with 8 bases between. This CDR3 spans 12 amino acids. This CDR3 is CASSLGRGGYTF. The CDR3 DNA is TGTGCCAGCAGCTTAGGGAGAGGAGGCTACACCTTC.